This T cell receptor beta chain is from a study of T cells in Graves' hyperthyroidism and ophthalmopathy. Amplification targeted TCR beta CDR3 regions from RNA transcripts. First-round RT-PCR of the TCR CDR3 relied on the HTBI primer set. TCRdb re-called the multiplex PCR reads through MiXCR, storing one row per CDR3 protein. There are 550,000 to 650,000 distinct CDR3 sequences in the sample; roughly 15% occur only once, and about 14% lies in the top ten. Using around 10 ml of fresh peripheral blood, PBMCs were prepared. General observations from the study: Separation of ophthalmopathy from stable hyperthyroidism was achieved by a 13 V-J model.

This clonotype was observed at least ten times. The antigen is undetermined. The specimen sequenced was blood. The origin of this receptor is a middle-aged woman with Graves' hyperthyroidism.

Written as DNA, the CDR3 is TGTGCCAGCAGTCCTACCTCCGAATTCTTCGGGAGTGCCCAAGAGACCCAGTACTTC. Translated, it gives CASSPTSEFFGSAQETQYF. The chain joins TRBV3-1 to TRBJ2-5; maybe TRBD2 (6 bases). CDR3 length: 19 residues. CDR1 and CDR2 from the germline V gene are LGHDT and YNNKEL (reference sequence). Trimming removed 6 bases from V and 1 base from J, with 27 bases in between.